These T cell receptor beta chains were read from a single sample in a study of blood T cell repertoires in COVID-19. Clones were sequenced by immunoSEQ multiplex PCR, and TCRdb holds only the in-frame ones, with some missing. This table holds 150,000 to 200,000 clones, about four fifths found once. Sequenced material: PBMCs or T cells enriched from blood (not recorded which). The receptors come from a woman aged 25 to 39 who had been exposed to COVID-19. Each CDR3 is given with its conserved first and last residue. D genes are given only for firm matches. Clone size is not always given. Where it is, it says once, few, many or a class for expanded clones.

J gene,V gene,clone size,D gene,CDR3 DNA,CDR3 protein
TRBJ2-2,TRBV7-2,-,-,TGTGCCAGCAGCTTAGCGGGGGGAGGCACCGGGGAGCTGTTTTTT,CASSLAGGGTGELFF
TRBJ1-2,TRBV9,-,-,TGTGCCAGCAGCGTCCGCCGACAGGACGACTATGGCTACACCTTC,CASSVRRQDDYGYTF
TRBJ2-1,TRBV5-1,-,-,TGCGCCAGCAACTGGACTCCCAGCTCCTACAATGAGCAGTTCTTC,CASNWTPSSYNEQFF
TRBJ2-7,TRBV4-3,-,-,TGCGCCAGCAGCCAAGGTGAAGGGGGCTACGAGCAGTACTTC,CASSQGEGGYEQYF
TRBJ1-1,TRBV6-5,-,-,TGTGCCAGCAGTTATGCAGGGCAGGGGAAAGCTTTCTTT,CASSYAGQGKAFF
TRBJ2-7,TRBV3-1/TRBV3-2,-,TRBD2,TGTGCCAGCAGCCAAGATATCGGACTAGCGGGGACCTATTACGAGCAGTACTTC,CASSQDIGLAGTYYEQYF
TRBJ1-1,TRBV20-1,once,-,TGCAGACTTGGCGGGTTGGGAGCTTTCTTT,CRLGGLGAFF
TRBJ1-1,TRBV2,-,-,TGTGCCAGCAGAGTAGACAGACAGGCCGAAGCTTTCTTT,CASRVDRQAEAFF
TRBJ2-5,TRBV20-1,-,-,TGCAGTGCTAGTTTCGGGGGAGAGACCCAGTACTTC,CSASFGGETQYF
TRBJ1-2,TRBV21-1,-,-,TGTGCCAGCAGCAAAGCGAGACAGGGAGCTAACTATGGCTACACCTTC,CASSKARQGANYGYTF
TRBJ1-3,TRBV7-5,-,-,TGTGCCAGAAGCTACAACCTGCCGGGACAGGGGCTCGGCGGAAACACCATATATTTT,CARSYNLPGQGLGGNTIYF
TRBJ1-1,TRBV9,-,-,TGTGCCAGCAGCGAAGGGGGTTTGAACACTGAAGCTTTCTTT,CASSEGGLNTEAFF
TRBJ1-6,TRBV10-3,-,TRBD1,TGTGCCATCAGGGAAGACAGGGCATATTCACCCCTCCACTTT,CAIREDRAYSPLHF
TRBJ1-2,TRBV19,-,TRBD1,TGTGCCAGTAATACAGACAGGGGTCATGGCTACACCTTC,CASNTDRGHGYTF
TRBJ1-1,TRBV30,-,-,TGTGCCTGGAAACAGGGACCGAACACTGAAGCTTTCTTT,CAWKQGPNTEAFF
TRBJ1-1,TRBV27,-,-,TGTGCCAGCAGTTTGGATGGGCTCTACACTGAAGCTTTCTTT,CASSLDGLYTEAFF
TRBJ2-1,TRBV7-2,-,TRBD1,TGTGCCAGCAGCTACGGACAGGGGGCCTACAATGAGCAGTTCTTC,CASSYGQGAYNEQFF
TRBJ2-1,TRBV6-4,-,TRBD2,TGTGCCAGCAGTGAGGAGCGGGGGGGCGACAATGAGCAGTTCTTC,CASSEERGGDNEQFF
TRBJ2-7,TRBV4-1,-,TRBD1,TGCGCCAGCAGCCAAGGACAGGGGTCCAGCTCCTACGAGCAGTACTTC,CASSQGQGSSSYEQYF
TRBJ1-1,TRBV10-2,-,-,TGCGCCAGCACAAGCATGAACACTGAAGCTTTCTTT,CASTSMNTEAFF
TRBJ1-3,TRBV7-9,-,-,TGTGCCAGCAGCTTTGGGGACACGATCTCTGGAAACACCATATATTTT,CASSFGDTISGNTIYF
TRBJ1-6,TRBV5-1,few,TRBD1,TGCGCCAGCAGCTTGGAGGGGGCCTACTATAATTCACCCCTCCACTTT,CASSLEGAYYNSPLHF
TRBJ2-7,TRBV5-5,-,-,TGTGCCAGCAGCTGGGTCGGGACAAACGAGCAGTACTTC,CASSWVGTNEQYF
TRBJ2-7,TRBV27,-,-,TGTGCCAGCAGTTGGACAGGGCTGGGGGAGGGGTACGAGCAGTACTTC,CASSWTGLGEGYEQYF
TRBJ2-1,TRBV13,-,TRBD1,TGTGCCAGCAGCTTAGAGGGACAGGGGATTCGGAATGAGCAGTTCTTC,CASSLEGQGIRNEQFF
TRBJ2-7,TRBV13,-,-,TGTGCCAGCAGCTCAGGGGCGGACTACGAGCAGTACTTC,CASSSGADYEQYF
TRBJ2-4,TRBV23-1,few,-,TGCGCCAGCATAAAAGGGGGAGTCAAAAACATTCAGTACTTC,CASIKGGVKNIQYF
TRBJ1-2,TRBV25-1,-,-,TGTGCCAGCAGTGATGCGGGACGGCGAGGCTACACCTTC,CASSDAGRRGYTF
TRBJ2-7,TRBV9,-,-,TGTGCCAGCGGACCAGGGTCCTACGAGCAGTACTTC,CASGPGSYEQYF
TRBJ2-1,TRBV2,-,-,TGTGCCAGCAATGAGCTCCGGGAGCAGTTCTTC,CASNELREQFF
TRBJ2-3,TRBV2,-,TRBD2,TGTGCCAGCAGTACTCTAGCGGGGCGCACAGATACGCAGTATTTT,CASSTLAGRTDTQYF
TRBJ1-6,TRBV9,-,-,TGTGCCAGCAGCGTTGGCCCTAATTCACCCCTCCACTTT,CASSVGPNSPLHF
TRBJ1-2,TRBV5-4,-,TRBD1,TGTGCCAGCAGCCTGACAGGGAGGCATGGCTACACCTTC,CASSLTGRHGYTF
TRBJ2-1,TRBV5-1,-,TRBD2,TGCGCCAGCAGCCGTATACTAGCGGGGGGGTACAATGAGCAGTTCTTC,CASSRILAGGYNEQFF
TRBJ2-4,TRBV5-1,-,-,TGCGCCAGCAGCTTGGTATCTCCCAGGGGAGAGGCCAAAAACATTCAGTACTTC,CASSLVSPRGEAKNIQYF
TRBJ1-1,TRBV10-3,-,-,TGTGCCATCAAGCAGAACACTGAAGCTTTCTTT,CAIKQNTEAFF
TRBJ2-3,TRBV10-3,once,TRBD1,TGTGCCATCAGTGAGTCTACAGGGGACACGCAGTATTTT,CAISESTGDTQYF
TRBJ1-5,TRBV6-6,-,-,TGTGCCAGCAGTGCCTTGCGGGGCAATCAGCCCCAGCATTTT,CASSALRGNQPQHF
TRBJ1-5,TRBV19,-,-,TGTGCCAGTAGTGTGGCAGGCAATCAGCCCCAGCATTTT,CASSVAGNQPQHF
TRBJ2-3,TRBV4-1,-,-,TGCGCCAGCAGCCAAACTGATACGCAGTATTTT,CASSQTDTQYF
TRBJ1-4,TRBV27,few,-,TGTGCCAGCGGGCGGGGACTGTTTTTT,CASGRGLFF
TRBJ2-2,TRBV7-6,-,TRBD2,TGTGCCAGCAGCCCAAATAGCGGGGGAGCGAACACCGGGGAGCTGTTTTTT,CASSPNSGGANTGELFF
TRBJ2-1,TRBV2,-,-,TGTGCCAGCAGCGGCGGTCGGGGTTTCTTCAATGAGCAGTTCTTC,CASSGGRGFFNEQFF
TRBJ2-7,TRBV10-3,-,-,TGTGCCATCAGTGAGTTTCTAGATAAAGCTAACGAGCAGTACTTC,CAISEFLDKANEQYF
TRBJ2-3,TRBV5-4,-,TRBD2,TGTGCCAGCAGCTTGCCCCTTAGCGGGGGGGCCACAGATACGCAGTATTTT,CASSLPLSGGATDTQYF
TRBJ2-7,TRBV6-2/TRBV6-3,-,TRBD2,TGTGCCAGCAGTTACCCTGGACTAGTTGAGCAGTACTTC,CASSYPGLVEQYF
TRBJ1-6,TRBV6-6,many,-,TGTGCCAGCACCCAGGCGACCAATTCACCCCTCCACTTT,CASTQATNSPLHF
TRBJ1-2,TRBV9,-,TRBD1,TGTGCCAGCAGCGCCGGGACAGGGGGATTCAACTATGGCTACACCTTC,CASSAGTGGFNYGYTF
TRBJ2-7,TRBV10-1,-,-,TGCGCCAGCAGTGAGGTCAGGACAGTCTACTCCTACGAGCAGTACTTC,CASSEVRTVYSYEQYF